This T cell receptor beta chain was obtained from a study of cytomegalovirus exposure and HLA in healthy donors. General study points: Links to common viral pathogens appeared, in a later analysis, for several of the most significant clusters.

V gave up 5 bases and J gave up 9 bases, with 8 bases separating them. The CDR3 spans 11 residues. Germline CDR1 and CDR2: LNHDA and SQIVND (reference sequence). Amplification used 60 Vbeta primers and 13 Jbeta primers. Data came from immunoSEQ multiplex PCR; TCRdb stores just in-frame clones and leaves some out. Among 150,000 to 200,000 clones listed, 80% to 85% were seen once. As concerns this clone: No antigen is known for it.

Sequenced: PBMCs. V and J are TRBV19 and TRBJ2-1; no reliable D call. The sequence was obtained from a man aged 50 to 60 in good health and CMV-seropositive. CDR3 loop: CASSSVSEQFF. Written as DNA, the CDR3 is TGTGCCAGTAGTTCTGTCTCTGAGCAGTTCTTC.